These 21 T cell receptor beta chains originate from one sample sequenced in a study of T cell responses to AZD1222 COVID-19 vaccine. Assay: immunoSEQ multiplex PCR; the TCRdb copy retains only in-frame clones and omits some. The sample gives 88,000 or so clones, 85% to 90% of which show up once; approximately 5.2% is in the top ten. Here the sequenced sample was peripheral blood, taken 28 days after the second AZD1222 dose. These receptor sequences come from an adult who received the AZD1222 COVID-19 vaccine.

The CDR3 sequence is CASSPRTGASSPLHF. The CDR3 DNA reads TGTGCCAGCAGCCCCCGGACAGGGGCTAGCTCACCCCTCCACTTT. The J gene is TRBJ1-6, the V gene TRBV7-9; TRBD1 matches 9 bases. Germline trimming cut 5 bases from V and 10 bases from J; bases unmatched to any gene: 9. Germline-derived CDR1 and CDR2 are SEHNR and FQNEAQ (reference sequence). This CDR3 contains 15 residues.

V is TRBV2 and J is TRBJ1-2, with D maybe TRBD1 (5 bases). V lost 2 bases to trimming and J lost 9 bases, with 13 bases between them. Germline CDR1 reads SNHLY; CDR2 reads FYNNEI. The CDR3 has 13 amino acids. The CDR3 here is CASSEMAGLRYTF. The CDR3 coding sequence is TGTGCCAGCAGTGAAATGGCGGGGCTACGCTACACCTTC.

This CDR3 reads CSVAGGALGDGYTF. CDR3 bases: TGCAGCGTTGCGGGGGGGGCGTTGGGCGATGGCTACACCTTC. The chain joins TRBV29-1 to TRBJ1-2; TRBD1 is a possible D gene (6 bases). V lost 4 bases and J lost 6, with 18 bases in between. This CDR3 comprises 14 residues. Germline CDR1 SQVTM, CDR2 ANQGSEA. The whole variable domain, remainder taken from reference TRBV29-1 and TRBJ1-2, is SAVISQKPSRDICQRGTSLTIQCQVDSQVTMMFWYRQQPGQSLTLIATANQGSEATYESGFVIDKFPISRPNLTFSTLTVSNMSPEDSSIYLCSVAGGALGDGYTFGSGTRLTVV.

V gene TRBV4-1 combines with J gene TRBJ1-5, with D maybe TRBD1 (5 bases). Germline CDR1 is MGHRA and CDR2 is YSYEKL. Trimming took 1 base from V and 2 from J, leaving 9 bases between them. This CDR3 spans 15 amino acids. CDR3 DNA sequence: TGCGCCAGCAGCCAAGCCCCAGGGCGCAATCAGCCCCAGCATTTT. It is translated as CASSQAPGRNQPQHF.

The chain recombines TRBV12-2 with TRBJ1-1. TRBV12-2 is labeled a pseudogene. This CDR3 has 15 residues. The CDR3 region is CASRSPQGMNTEAFF. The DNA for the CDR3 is TGTGCAAGTCGCTCCCCTCAAGGCATGAACACTGAAGCTTTCTTT.

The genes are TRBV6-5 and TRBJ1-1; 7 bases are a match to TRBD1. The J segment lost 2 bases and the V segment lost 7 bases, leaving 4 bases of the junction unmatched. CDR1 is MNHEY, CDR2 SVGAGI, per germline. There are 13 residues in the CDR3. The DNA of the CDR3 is TGTGCCAGCAAGCACAGGGGCAACACTGAAGCTTTCTTT. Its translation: CASKHRGNTEAFF.

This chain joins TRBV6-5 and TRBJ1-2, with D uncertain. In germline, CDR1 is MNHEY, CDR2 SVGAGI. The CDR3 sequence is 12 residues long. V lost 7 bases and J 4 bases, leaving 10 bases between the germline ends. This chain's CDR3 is CASNRGGYGYTF. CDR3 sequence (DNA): TGTGCCAGCAACCGGGGTGGCTATGGCTACACCTTC.

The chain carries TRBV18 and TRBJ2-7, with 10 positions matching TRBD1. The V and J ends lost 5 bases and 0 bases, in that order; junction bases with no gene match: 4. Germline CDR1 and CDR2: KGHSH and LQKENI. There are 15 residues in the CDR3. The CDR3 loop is CASSIGTGDSYEQYF. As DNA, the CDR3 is TGTGCCAGCTCAATTGGGACAGGGGACTCCTACGAGCAGTACTTC.

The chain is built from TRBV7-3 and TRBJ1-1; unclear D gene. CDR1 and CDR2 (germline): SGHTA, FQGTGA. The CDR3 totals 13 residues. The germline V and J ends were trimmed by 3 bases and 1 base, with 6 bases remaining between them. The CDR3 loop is CASSFGANTEAFF. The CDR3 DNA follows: TGTGCCAGCAGCTTCGGCGCGAACACTGAAGCTTTCTTT. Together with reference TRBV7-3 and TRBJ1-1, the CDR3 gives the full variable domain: GAGVSQTPSNKVTEKGKYVELRCDPISGHTALYWYRQSLGQGPEFLIYFQGTGAADDSGLPNDRFFAVRPEGSVSTLKIQRTERGDSAVYLCASSFGANTEAFFGQGTRLTVV.

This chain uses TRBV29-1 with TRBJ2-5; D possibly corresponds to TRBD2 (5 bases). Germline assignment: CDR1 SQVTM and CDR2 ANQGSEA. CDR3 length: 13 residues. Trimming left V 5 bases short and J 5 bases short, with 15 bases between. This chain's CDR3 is CSVSEGSLETQYF. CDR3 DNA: TGCAGCGTTTCCGAGGGTTCCCTGGAGACCCAGTACTTC. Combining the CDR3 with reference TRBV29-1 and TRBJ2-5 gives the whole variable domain SAVISQKPSRDICQRGTSLTIQCQVDSQVTMMFWYRQQPGQSLTLIATANQGSEATYESGFVIDKFPISRPNLTFSTLTVSNMSPEDSSIYLCSVSEGSLETQYFGPGTRLLVL.

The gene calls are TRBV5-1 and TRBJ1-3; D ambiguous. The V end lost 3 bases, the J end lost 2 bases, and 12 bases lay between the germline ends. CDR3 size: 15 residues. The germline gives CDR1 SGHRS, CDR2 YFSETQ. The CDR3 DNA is TGCGCCAGCAGCTCGACGGGTGGAGCTGGAAACACCATATATTTT. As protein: CASSSTGGAGNTIYF.

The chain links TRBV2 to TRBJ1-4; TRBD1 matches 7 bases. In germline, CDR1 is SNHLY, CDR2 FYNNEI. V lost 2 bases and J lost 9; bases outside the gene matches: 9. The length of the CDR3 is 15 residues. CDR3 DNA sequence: TGTGCCAGCAGTGAATGGGAGGGGGCGAGGAAAAAACTGTTTTTT. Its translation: CASSEWEGARKKLFF.

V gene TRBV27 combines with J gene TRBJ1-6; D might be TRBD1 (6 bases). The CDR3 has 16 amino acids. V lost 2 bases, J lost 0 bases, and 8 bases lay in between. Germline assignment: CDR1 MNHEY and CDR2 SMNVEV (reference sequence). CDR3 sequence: CASSLQGSSYNSPLHF. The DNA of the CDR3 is TGTGCCAGCAGTTTACAGGGGAGCTCCTATAATTCACCCCTCCACTTT.

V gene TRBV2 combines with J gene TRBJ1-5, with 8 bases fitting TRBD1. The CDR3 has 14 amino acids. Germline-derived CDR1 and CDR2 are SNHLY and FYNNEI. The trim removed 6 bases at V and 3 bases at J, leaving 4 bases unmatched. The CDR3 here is CASSRQGYNQPQHF. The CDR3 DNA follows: TGTGCCAGCAGCCGACAGGGGTACAATCAGCCCCAGCATTTT. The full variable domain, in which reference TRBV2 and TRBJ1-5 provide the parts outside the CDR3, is EPEVTQTPSHQVTQMGQEVILRCVPISNHLYFYWYRQILGQKVEFLVSFYNNEISEKSEIFDDQFSVERPDGSNFTLKIRSTKLEDSAMYFCASSRQGYNQPQHFGDGTRLSIL.

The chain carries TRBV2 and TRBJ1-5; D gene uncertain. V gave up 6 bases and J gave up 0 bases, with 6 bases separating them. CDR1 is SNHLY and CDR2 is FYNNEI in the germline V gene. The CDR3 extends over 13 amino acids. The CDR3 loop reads CASRGNSNQPQHF. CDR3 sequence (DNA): TGTGCCAGCAGGGGCAATAGCAATCAGCCCCAGCATTTT.

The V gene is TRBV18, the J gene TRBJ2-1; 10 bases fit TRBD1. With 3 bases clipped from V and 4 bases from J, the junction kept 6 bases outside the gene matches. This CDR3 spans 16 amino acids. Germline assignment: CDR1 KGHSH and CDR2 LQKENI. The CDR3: CASSPFGTGAYNEQFF. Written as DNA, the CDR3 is TGTGCCAGCTCACCCTTCGGGACAGGGGCATACAATGAGCAGTTCTTC.

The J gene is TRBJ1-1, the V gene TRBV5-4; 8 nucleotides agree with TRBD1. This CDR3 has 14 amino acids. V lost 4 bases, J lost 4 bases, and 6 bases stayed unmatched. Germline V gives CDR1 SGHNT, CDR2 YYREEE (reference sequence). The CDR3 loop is CASSAGQGVTEAFF. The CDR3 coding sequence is TGTGCCAGCAGCGCTGGACAGGGTGTCACTGAAGCTTTCTTT.

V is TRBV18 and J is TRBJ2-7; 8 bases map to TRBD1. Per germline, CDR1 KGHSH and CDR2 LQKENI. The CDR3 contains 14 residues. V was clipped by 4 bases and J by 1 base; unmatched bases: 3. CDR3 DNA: TGTGCCAGCTCACGAACAGGGGGTTCCTACGAGCAGTACTTC. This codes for CASSRTGGSYEQYF. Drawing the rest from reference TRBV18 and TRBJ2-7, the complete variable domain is NAGVMQNPRHLVRRRGQEARLRCSPMKGHSHVYWYRQLPEEGLKFMVYLQKENIIDESGMPKERFSAEFPKEGPSILRIQQVVRGDSAAYFCASSRTGGSYEQYFGPGTRLTVT.

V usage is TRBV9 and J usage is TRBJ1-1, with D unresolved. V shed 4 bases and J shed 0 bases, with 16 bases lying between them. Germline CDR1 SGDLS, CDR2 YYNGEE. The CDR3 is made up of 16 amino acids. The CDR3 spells CASSTKENILNTEAFF. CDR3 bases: TGTGCCAGCAGCACGAAGGAAAATATTTTGAACACTGAAGCTTTCTTT. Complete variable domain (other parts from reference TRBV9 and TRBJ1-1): DSGVTQTPKHLITATGQRVTLRCSPRSGDLSVYWYQQSLDQGLQFLIQYYNGEERAKGNILERFSAQQFPDLHSELNLSSLELGDSALYFCASSTKENILNTEAFFGQGTRLTVV.

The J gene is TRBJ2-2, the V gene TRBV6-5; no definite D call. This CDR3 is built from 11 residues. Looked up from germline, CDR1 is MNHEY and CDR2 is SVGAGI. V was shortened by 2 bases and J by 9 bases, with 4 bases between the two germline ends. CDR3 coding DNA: TGTGCCAGCAGTTACGGATGGGAGCTGTTTTTT. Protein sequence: CASSYGWELFF.

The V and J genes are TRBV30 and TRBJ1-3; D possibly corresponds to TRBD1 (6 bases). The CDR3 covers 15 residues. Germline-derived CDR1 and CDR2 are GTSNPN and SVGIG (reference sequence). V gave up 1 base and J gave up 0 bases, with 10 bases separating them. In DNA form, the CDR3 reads TGTGCCTGGAGTGGGGGACACCTCTCTGGAAACACCATATATTTT. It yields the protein CAWSGGHLSGNTIYF.